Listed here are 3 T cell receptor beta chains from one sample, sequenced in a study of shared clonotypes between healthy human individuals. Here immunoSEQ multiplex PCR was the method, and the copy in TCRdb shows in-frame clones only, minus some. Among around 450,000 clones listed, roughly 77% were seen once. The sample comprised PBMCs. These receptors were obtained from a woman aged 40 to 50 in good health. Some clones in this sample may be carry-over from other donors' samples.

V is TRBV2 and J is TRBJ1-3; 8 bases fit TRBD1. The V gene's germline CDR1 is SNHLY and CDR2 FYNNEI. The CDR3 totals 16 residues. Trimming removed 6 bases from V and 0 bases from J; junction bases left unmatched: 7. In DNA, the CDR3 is TGTGCCAGCAGGCGCACAGGGGGATACTCTGGAAACACCATATATTTT. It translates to CASRRTGGYSGNTIYF.

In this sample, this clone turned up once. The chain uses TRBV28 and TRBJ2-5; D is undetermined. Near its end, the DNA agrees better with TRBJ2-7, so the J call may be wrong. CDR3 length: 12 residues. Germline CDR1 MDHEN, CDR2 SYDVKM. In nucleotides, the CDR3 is TGTGCCAGCAAGGCGGAAAGATACGAGCAGTACTTC. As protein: CASKAERYEQYF.

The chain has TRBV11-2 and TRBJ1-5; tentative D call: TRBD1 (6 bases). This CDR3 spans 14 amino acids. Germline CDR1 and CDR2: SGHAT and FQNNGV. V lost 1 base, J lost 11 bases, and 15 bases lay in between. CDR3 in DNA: TGTGCCAGCAGCTTAGTAGGAGATAGGGGGGCCCAGCATTTT. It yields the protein CASSLVGDRGAQHF.